This T cell receptor (beta chain) was recorded in a study of blood T cells in healthy people across ages. Study-level points and caveats: Naive and antigen-experienced cells were not separated, limiting conclusive comparison. Nothing was known about donor CMV status, and this possibly confounded expanded clonotype changes.

Sample-barcoded 5' priming and a J-beta primer mix drove a second PCR of 7 to 11 cycles. One entry per CDR3 protein results from TCRdb running MiXCR on the 5' RACE reads. Of 1 million or so distinct CDR3 sequences listed, 35% to 50% were seen once; the top ten hold 18%. The length of the CDR3 is 16 residues. The germline CDR1 and CDR2 sequences are SGHAT and FQNNGV. V was shortened by 5 bases and J by 3 bases, with 17 bases between the two germline ends. Worth noting for this clonotype: The antigen is not known.

The TCR originated in a woman aged 55-75 years in good health. The gene calls are TRBV11-2 and TRBJ1-5, with unresolved D. The sample was blood. DNA of the CDR3: TGTGCCAGCAGCGCCAACTCCGGGAAATCCAATCAGCCCCAGCATTTT. Translating gives CASSANSGKSNQPQHF.